The 21 T cell receptor beta chains presented below share a single source sample, sequenced in a study of human T cells and chemical hapten exposure. TCRdb itself ran the RACE reads through MiXCR, one entry per CDR3 protein. This sample has 300,000 to 400,000 distinct CDR3 sequences; roughly 6.9% occur once, and the top ten carry roughly 7.9%. As to time point: patch test 1, 2 weeks after DPC sensitization. Treatment: therapeutic diphenylcyclopropenone sensitization with weekly scalp DPC. The sequences come from whole blood, collected in connection with sensitization to the hapten diphenylcyclopropenone (DPC). Receptor source: a woman younger than 35 with alopecia areata. Some clones in this sample may be carry-over from other donors' samples.

Here the CDR3 DNA reads TGTGCCAGCAGTGGACAGGAGGACCTCACAGATACGCAGTATTTT. Amino acid sequence: CASSGQEDLTDTQYF. The chain carries TRBV12-3 or TRBV12-4 and TRBJ2-3; 7 bases match TRBD1. This CDR3 has 15 residues. With V trimmed by 5 bases and J by 2 bases, 7 bases remained unmatched.

This clonotype appeared many times. The V call is TRBV7-2, the J call TRBJ1-1; TRBD1 aligns across 9 bases. Trimming removed 3 bases from V and 4 bases from J; junction bases left unmatched: 3. There are 14 residues in the CDR3. CDR1 is SGHTA and CDR2 is FQGNSA in the germline V gene. The CDR3 region is CASSFRGQGTEAFF. Here the CDR3 DNA reads TGTGCCAGCAGCTTCAGGGGACAGGGCACTGAAGCTTTCTTT.

This clonotype was observed many times. The chain couples TRBV6-5 to TRBJ2-4; tentative D call: TRBD1 (6 bases). Germline CDR1 and CDR2: MNHEY and SVGAGI. Trimming stripped 0 bases from V and 5 bases from J, with 11 bases between. This CDR3 spans 15 amino acids. CDR3 amino acids: CASSYSTGTQNIQYF. CDR3 DNA: TGTGCCAGCAGTTACTCTACAGGGACCCAAAACATTCAGTACTTC.

This clonotype was detected a few times. The chain carries TRBV27 and TRBJ1-5, with a weak D call TRBD1 (6 bases). The CDR3 has 16 amino acids. Germline V gene lookup returns CDR1 MNHEY and CDR2 SMNVEV (reference sequence). Trimming pared 5 bases from V and 0 bases from J, leaving 14 bases between. This CDR3 reads CASSPGQIYSNQPQHF. The CDR3 DNA follows: TGTGCCAGCAGTCCCGGACAGATATATAGCAATCAGCCCCAGCATTTT.

This rearrangement joins TRBV6-1 to TRBJ2-1; the match to TRBD2 covers 12 bases. This CDR3 has 18 amino acids. Unmatched junction bases numbered 15, after V lost 5 bases and J lost 7 bases. The germline gives CDR1 MNHNS, CDR2 SASEGT. The CDR3 here is CASSSPSGGGSRGNEQFF. The CDR3 region has the DNA TGTGCCAGCAGTAGTCCTAGCGGGGGGGGTAGCCGGGGGAATGAGCAGTTCTTC.

Many counts were recorded for this clonotype. The J gene is TRBJ1-2, the V gene TRBV27; 8 bases fit TRBD1. With V trimmed by 10 bases and J by 3 bases, 10 bases remained unmatched. The CDR3 loop spans 14 amino acids. Looked up from germline, CDR1 is MNHEY and CDR2 is SMNVEV (reference sequence). CDR3 sequence (DNA): TGTGCCACCGCAAAGGACAGGGCCCACTATGGCTACACCTTC. It encodes CATAKDRAHYGYTF.

J is TRBJ1-5 and V is TRBV7-2, with 7 nucleotides matching TRBD1. The V and J ends lost 5 bases and 6 bases, in that order; junction bases with no gene match: 7. The germline CDR1 and CDR2 sequences are SGHTA and FQGNSA. The CDR3 runs 14 residues. CDR3 loop: CASSMTGPGQPQHF. The CDR3 region has the DNA TGTGCCAGCAGCATGACAGGGCCGGGTCAGCCCCAGCATTTT. Looking up the rest from reference TRBV7-2 and TRBJ1-5 gives the full variable domain: GAGVSQSPSNKVTEKGKDVELRCDPISGHTALYWYRQSLGQGLEFLIYFQGNSAPDKSGLPSDRFSAERTGGSVSTLTIQRTQQEDSAVYLCASSMTGPGQPQHFGDGTRLSIL.

This clonotype was counted ten times or more. The chain links TRBV3-1 to TRBJ2-3; either TRBD1 or TRBD2 may supply D (5 bases each). CDR1 and CDR2 from the germline V gene are LGHDT and YNNKEL (reference sequence). The CDR3 covers 17 residues. V was cut by 3 bases and J by 2 bases, with 18 bases left in between. The CDR3 sequence is CASSQTASWGNTDTQYF. The CDR3 region has the DNA TGTGCCAGCAGCCAGACAGCTAGCTGGGGGAACACAGATACGCAGTATTTT.

This clonotype was detected only a few times. The V gene is TRBV6-1, the J gene TRBJ1-6, with D perhaps TRBD1 (6 bases). Germline CDR1 and CDR2: MNHNS and SASEGT. Trimming removed 6 bases at V and 0 bases at J, with 18 bases between. The CDR3 runs 18 residues. The DNA of the CDR3 is TGTGCCAGCAGCCGAGACGGGACACCGTTCTCCTATAATTCACCCCTCCACTTT. Protein: CASSRDGTPFSYNSPLHF.

In this sample, this clonotype turned up many times. J is TRBJ1-1 and V is TRBV11-2; D uncertain. V was shortened by 8 bases and J by 0 bases, with 7 bases between the two germline ends. This CDR3 is 12 amino acids long. Germline lookup yields CDR1 SGHAT and CDR2 FQNNGV. CDR3 protein: CASRSLNTEAFF. The CDR3 DNA follows: TGTGCCAGCCGGTCGCTGAACACTGAAGCTTTCTTT.

This clonotype was detected only a few times. This CDR3 is CASSQGDDRVRTEAFF. The CDR3 bases are TGCGCCAGCAGCCAAGGTGATGACAGGGTAAGGACTGAAGCTTTCTTT. This chain links TRBV4-3 with TRBJ1-1; 7 bases match TRBD1. In germline, CDR1 is LGHNA, CDR2 YSLEER. The CDR3 is 16 residues long. After removal of 1 base from V and 5 bases from J, the junction contained 10 bases not matched to a gene.

This clonotype was recorded many times. The gene calls are TRBV5-1 and TRBJ2-3; D gene uncertain. Germline V CDR1 and CDR2: SGHRS, YFSETQ. The CDR3 is 15 amino acids. V shed 3 bases and J shed 0 bases, with 11 bases lying between them. CDR3 sequence (DNA): TGCGCCAGCAGCTCCCGTCCTCTTAGCACAGATACGCAGTATTTT. The encoded protein is CASSSRPLSTDTQYF.

This clonotype was recorded a few times. The CDR3 DNA is TGTGCCAGCAGTCCTCCCCCGGGACTTTACAATGAGCAGTTCTTC. It is translated as CASSPPPGLYNEQFF. The chain uses TRBV6-2 or TRBV6-3 and TRBJ2-1, with D possibly being TRBD2 (6 bases). V dropped 5 bases and J dropped 4 bases, with 15 bases sitting between them. The CDR3 sequence is 15 residues long. The germline CDR1 and CDR2 sequences are MNHEY and SVGEGT.

This clonotype was counted at least ten times. The chain employs TRBV4-3 and TRBJ2-1; D might be TRBD1 or TRBD2, each matching 5 bases. Per the germline V gene, CDR1 is LGHNA and CDR2 is YSLEER. Trimming stripped 0 bases from V and 10 bases from J, with 7 bases between. The CDR3 extends over 12 amino acids. Here the CDR3 reads CASSQEGTEQFF. CDR3 nucleotides: TGCGCCAGCAGCCAAGAAGGGACCGAGCAGTTCTTC.

This clonotype was seen ten or more times. This chain uses TRBV5-4 with TRBJ1-1; TRBD1 might be the D (5 bases). The CDR3 sequence is 17 residues long. From germline, CDR1 is SGHNT and CDR2 YYREEE (reference sequence). V lost 4 bases, J lost 0 bases, and 19 bases lay in between. The CDR3 nucleotides read TGTGCCAGCAGCCGGGCGGGCGGGGCTCCTATGAACACTGAAGCTTTCTTT. Its protein is CASSRAGGAPMNTEAFF.

At least ten counts were recorded for this clonotype. The chain employs TRBV20-1 and TRBJ2-7; 11 bases map to TRBD2. The CDR3 contains 14 residues. The ends lost 3 bases at V and 2 bases at J; junction bases unmatched: 3. The germline CDR1 and CDR2 sequences are DFQATT and SNEGSKA (reference sequence). The DNA for the CDR3 is TGCAGTGCTAGGCTAGCGGGGGGCCCCTACGAGCAGTACTTC. Translation gives CSARLAGGPYEQYF.

The chain employs TRBV12-3 or TRBV12-4 and TRBJ2-2, with D perhaps matching TRBD2 (5 bases). Trimming removed 3 bases from V and 0 bases from J, with 8 bases in between. This CDR3 has 15 amino acids. CDR3 sequence reads: CASSFYGTNTGELFF. The CDR3 nucleotides read TGTGCCAGCAGTTTTTACGGGACGAACACCGGGGAGCTGTTTTTT.

This clonotype was observed many times. The CDR3 region has the DNA TGTGCCAGCAGTTGGGTCAGGCATGAAGGCTACACCTTC. Protein sequence: CASSWVRHEGYTF. The gene calls are TRBV2 and TRBJ1-2; D unclear. The germline V and J ends were trimmed by 5 bases and 8 bases, with 15 bases remaining between them. Germline V CDR1 and CDR2: SNHLY, FYNNEI. The CDR3 totals 13 residues.

This chain links TRBV20-1 with TRBJ1-6; the D gene is possibly TRBD1 (6 bases). CDR3 length equals 14 residues. The V gene's germline CDR1 is DFQATT and CDR2 SNEGSKA (reference sequence). V was shortened by 0 bases and J by 7 bases, with 10 bases between the two germline ends. CDR3: CSARDPGANSPLHF. CDR3 coding DNA: TGCAGTGCTAGAGATCCAGGGGCAAATTCACCCCTCCACTTT.

Only a few counts were recorded for this clonotype. The V gene is TRBV2, the J gene TRBJ1-5; TRBD1 might be the D (6 bases). The V and J ends lost 3 bases and 7 bases respectively, with 7 bases between them. There are 12 residues in the CDR3. CDR1 is SNHLY and CDR2 is FYNNEI in the germline V gene. CDR3 bases: TGTGCCAGCAGTGAGGGGGGCCAGCCCCAGCATTTT. It yields the protein CASSEGGQPQHF.

This clonotype was counted only a few times. V gene TRBV7-9 combines with J gene TRBJ1-2; tentative D call: TRBD1 (6 bases). V was trimmed by 0 bases and J by 4 bases, leaving 18 bases between them. The CDR3 length is 17 residues. Germline values: CDR1 SEHNR, CDR2 FQNEAQ (reference sequence). CDR3 DNA: TGTGCCAGCAGCTTAGCTGATCGCTGGCAGGGGCCCTATGGCTACACCTTC. The encoded protein is CASSLADRWQGPYGYTF.